This is a list of T cell receptor beta chains from one sample in a study of shared clonotypes between healthy human individuals. Repertoires were generated with immunoSEQ multiplex PCR, while TCRdb's copy carries only in-frame clones and drops some. The sample lists millions of clones, roughly 92% occurring once. What was sequenced was naive CD4+ T cells sorted from blood. The receptors shown here come from a man in his late teens or twenties in good health. CDR3s include the opening cysteine and the closing phenylalanine or tryptophan. The D gene is left open where the match is weak. The size of a clone is reported for some rows only, either as once, few or many, or as a class for expanded clones.

clone_size: -
j_call: TRBJ2-1
v_call: TRBV6-1
cdr3_length: 17
d_call: TRBD2
cdr3_aa: CASSEGPGLAVYNEQFF
cdr3_nt: TGTGCCAGCAGTGAAGGCCCCGGACTAGCAGTATACAATGAGCAGTTCTTC

clone_size: -
j_call: TRBJ2-7
v_call: TRBV5-1
cdr3_length: 16
d_call: TRBD2
cdr3_aa: CASSLTSGGPNYEQYF
cdr3_nt: TGCGCCAGCAGCTTGACTAGCGGGGGACCAAACTACGAGCAGTACTTC

clone_size: -
j_call: TRBJ1-3
v_call: TRBV5-3
cdr3_length: 17
d_call: -
cdr3_aa: CARSLGNRGNPGNTIYF
cdr3_nt: TGTGCCAGAAGCTTGGGTAATCGGGGGAACCCTGGAAACACCATATATTTT

clone_size: -
j_call: TRBJ1-4
v_call: TRBV6-5
cdr3_length: 12
d_call: -
cdr3_aa: CASKGFNEKLFF
cdr3_nt: TGTGCCAGCAAGGGGTTTAATGAAAAACTGTTTTTT

clone_size: -
j_call: TRBJ1-2
v_call: TRBV11-2
cdr3_length: 13
d_call: TRBD1
cdr3_aa: CASSLYRGSGYTF
cdr3_nt: TGTGCCAGCAGCCTATACAGGGGATCTGGCTACACCTTC

clone_size: -
j_call: TRBJ2-7
v_call: TRBV18
cdr3_length: 15
d_call: -
cdr3_aa: CASSPPGRRSYEQYF
cdr3_nt: TGTGCCAGCTCACCGCCAGGGCGCCGCTCCTACGAGCAGTACTTC

clone_size: few
j_call: TRBJ1-6
v_call: TRBV18
cdr3_length: 16
d_call: -
cdr3_aa: CASSPIPLQGPMPLHF
cdr3_nt: TGTGCCAGCTCACCAATCCCCCTCCAGGGTCCAATGCCCCTCCACTTT

clone_size: -
j_call: TRBJ1-1
v_call: TRBV29-1
cdr3_length: 12
d_call: -
cdr3_aa: CSVSVLTTEAFF
cdr3_nt: TGCAGCGTTTCGGTCCTTACCACTGAAGCTTTCTTT

clone_size: -
j_call: TRBJ2-2
v_call: TRBV6-5
cdr3_length: 15
d_call: TRBD1
cdr3_aa: CASSYSRGLTGELFF
cdr3_nt: TGTGCCAGCAGTTACTCAAGGGGGCTTACCGGGGAGCTGTTTTTT

clone_size: -
j_call: TRBJ2-5
v_call: TRBV30
cdr3_length: 14
d_call: TRBD1
cdr3_aa: CAWSAGGTGETQYF
cdr3_nt: TGTGCCTGGAGCGCAGGGGGTACGGGAGAGACCCAGTACTTC

clone_size: -
j_call: TRBJ2-7
v_call: TRBV18
cdr3_length: 14
d_call: TRBD1
cdr3_aa: CASSPLGQGYEQYF
cdr3_nt: TGTGCCAGCTCACCACTGGGACAGGGTTACGAGCAGTACTTC

clone_size: -
j_call: TRBJ1-3
v_call: TRBV5-1
cdr3_length: 13
d_call: -
cdr3_aa: CASSSGTGNTIYF
cdr3_nt: TGCGCCAGCAGCTCGGGCACTGGAAACACCATATATTTT

clone_size: -
j_call: TRBJ2-7
v_call: TRBV28
cdr3_length: 14
d_call: TRBD1
cdr3_aa: CASSRDRARGEQYF
cdr3_nt: TGTGCCAGCAGTCGGGACAGGGCCCGTGGAGAGCAGTACTTC

clone_size: -
j_call: TRBJ2-7
v_call: TRBV11-3
cdr3_length: 12
d_call: -
cdr3_aa: CANPSMTYEQYF
cdr3_nt: TGTGCCAACCCATCAATGACCTACGAGCAGTACTTC

clone_size: -
j_call: TRBJ2-5
v_call: TRBV28
cdr3_length: 14
d_call: -
cdr3_aa: CASSLVGARETQYF
cdr3_nt: TGTGCCAGCAGTTTAGTGGGGGCGCGGGAGACCCAGTACTTC

clone_size: -
j_call: TRBJ2-3
v_call: TRBV6-1
cdr3_length: 15
d_call: -
cdr3_aa: CASMESILVTDTQYF
cdr3_nt: TGTGCCAGCATGGAAAGTATTCTCGTTACAGATACGCAGTATTTT

clone_size: -
j_call: TRBJ2-7
v_call: TRBV6-5
cdr3_length: 14
d_call: -
cdr3_aa: CASSLAGRWYEQYF
cdr3_nt: TGTGCCAGCAGTCTCGCGGGAAGATGGTACGAGCAGTACTTC

clone_size: -
j_call: TRBJ2-7
v_call: TRBV7-9
cdr3_length: 14
d_call: -
cdr3_aa: CASSWGGKAYEQYF
cdr3_nt: TGTGCCAGCAGCTGGGGCGGGAAGGCCTACGAGCAGTACTTC

clone_size: -
j_call: TRBJ2-7
v_call: TRBV10-3
cdr3_length: 14
d_call: -
cdr3_aa: CAISLSGRGYEQYF
cdr3_nt: TGTGCCATCAGCCTAAGTGGTAGGGGGTACGAGCAGTACTTC

clone_size: -
j_call: TRBJ1-6
v_call: TRBV6-5
cdr3_length: 16
d_call: -
cdr3_aa: CASRFGPGQNNSPLHF
cdr3_nt: TGTGCCAGCCGTTTCGGCCCTGGACAGAATAATTCACCCCTCCACTTT

clone_size: -
j_call: TRBJ2-7
v_call: TRBV6-1
cdr3_length: 14
d_call: -
cdr3_aa: CASSVAGISYEQYF
cdr3_nt: TGTGCCAGCAGTGTGGCGGGCATCTCCTACGAGCAGTACTTC

clone_size: -
j_call: TRBJ2-7
v_call: TRBV2
cdr3_length: 15
d_call: TRBD2
cdr3_aa: CASSARLASSYEQYF
cdr3_nt: TGTGCCAGCAGTGCCAGACTAGCGAGCTCCTACGAGCAGTACTTC

clone_size: -
j_call: TRBJ1-2
v_call: TRBV6-1
cdr3_length: 14
d_call: -
cdr3_aa: CASSEATGSYGYTF
cdr3_nt: TGTGCCAGCAGTGAGGCTACAGGGAGTTATGGCTACACCTTC